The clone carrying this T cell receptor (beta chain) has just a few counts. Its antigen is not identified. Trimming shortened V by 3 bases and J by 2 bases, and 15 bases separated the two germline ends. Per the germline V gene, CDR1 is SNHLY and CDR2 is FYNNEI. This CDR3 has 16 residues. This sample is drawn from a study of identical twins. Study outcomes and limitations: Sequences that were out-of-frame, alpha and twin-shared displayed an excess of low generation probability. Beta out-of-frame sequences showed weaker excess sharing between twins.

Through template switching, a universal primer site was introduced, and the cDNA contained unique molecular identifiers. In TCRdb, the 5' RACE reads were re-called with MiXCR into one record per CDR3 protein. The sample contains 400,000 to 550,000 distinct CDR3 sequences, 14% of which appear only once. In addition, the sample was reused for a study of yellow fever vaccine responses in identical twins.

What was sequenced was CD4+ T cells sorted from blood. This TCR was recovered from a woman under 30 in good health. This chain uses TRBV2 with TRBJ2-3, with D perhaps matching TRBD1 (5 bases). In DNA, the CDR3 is TGTGCCAGCAGTGATGTTTGGAAGGGGTCCACAGATACGCAGTATTTT. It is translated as CASSDVWKGSTDTQYF. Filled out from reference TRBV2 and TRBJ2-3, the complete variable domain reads EPEVTQTPSHQVTQMGQEVILRCVPISNHLYFYWYRQILGQKVEFLVSFYNNEISEKSEIFDDQFSVERPDGSNFTLKIRSTKLEDSAMYFCASSDVWKGSTDTQYFGPGTRLTVL.